Listed here is a single T cell receptor beta chain. V lost 7 bases and J lost 5, with 16 bases in between. Germline CDR1 and CDR2: MNHEY and SMNVEV (reference sequence). The CDR3 is 14 residues long. PCR used 60 Vbeta primers and 13 Jbeta primers. Generated by immunoSEQ multiplex PCR, the TCRdb table keeps only in-frame clones and is missing some. The sample gives roughly 180,000 clones, about 79% of which show up once; 1% to 1.5% is in the top ten. The data stem from a study of cytomegalovirus exposure and HLA in healthy donors. This chain joins TRBV27 and TRBJ2-3, with D possibly matching TRBD2 (6 bases). The sequencing input was PBMCs. The origin of this receptor is a girl under 10 years old in good health and CMV-seropositive. The CDR3 sequence is CASTPGTPQDTQYF. The CDR3 region has the DNA TGTGCCAGCACCCCAGGGACTCCGCAAGATACGCAGTATTTT.